The 5 T cell receptor beta chains below come from one sample, sequenced in a study of cytotoxic CD8 clonotypes in ibrutinib-treated CLL. Using immunoSEQ multiplex PCR, the repertoire was profiled, and TCRdb retains in-frame clones only, with some absent. In the table there are 110,000 to 150,000 clones, 70% to 80% of which are singletons. The specimen was PBMCs, collected after 24 months of ibrutinib treatment. All receptors come from a human donor with chronic lymphocytic leukemia.

The CDR3 bases are TGTGCCAGCAGCCCCATGGCCTTTGGGCCCATAAAGGAGCAGTACTTC. It is translated as CASSPMAFGPIKEQYF. The V gene is TRBV11-2, the J gene TRBJ2-7, with D hard to call. Germline CDR1 SGHAT, CDR2 FQNNGV. The CDR3 covers 16 residues. With 5 bases removed from V and 7 bases from J, the gap between germline ends came to 24 bases.

V usage is TRBV28 and J usage is TRBJ1-1, with a possible D match to TRBD1 (5 bases). The germline V gene encodes CDR1 MDHEN and CDR2 SYDVKM. CDR3 length: 15 amino acids. Trimming removed 0 bases from V and 1 base from J, with 9 bases in between. The chain's CDR3 is CASSLWNRRNTEAFF. CDR3 sequence (DNA): TGTGCCAGCAGTTTATGGAACAGGCGGAACACTGAAGCTTTCTTT.

As to this clone: Additional DNA sequences in this sample encode the identical CDR3. J is TRBJ2-5 and V is TRBV18; possibly TRBD1 or TRBD2 for D (6 bases each). There are 15 residues in the CDR3. The germline gives CDR1 KGHSH, CDR2 LQKENI. Deletions cut 0 bases from V and 5 bases from J, with 13 bases between. The chain's CDR3 is CASSPPGQGGETQYF. The CDR3 nucleotides are TGTGCCAGCTCACCACCCGGACAAGGGGGGGAGACCCAGTACTTC.

The chain employs TRBV11-2 and TRBJ1-1; no clear D gene. The ends were cut back, 1 base at V and 11 bases at J, with 11 bases in the middle. Germline CDR1 is SGHAT and CDR2 is FQNNGV. The CDR3 extends over 12 amino acids. This CDR3 is CASSLGPVGAFF. The CDR3 nucleotides are TGTGCCAGCAGCTTAGGACCAGTGGGGGCTTTCTTT.

The CDR3 reads CSAQGLEQYF. The CDR3 region has the DNA TGCAGTGCTCAGGGGCTAGAGCAGTACTTC. The V call is TRBV20-1, the J call TRBJ2-7, with D possibly matching TRBD1 (6 bases). The germline V gene encodes CDR1 DFQATT and CDR2 SNEGSKA (reference sequence). The CDR3 totals 10 residues. V was trimmed by 5 bases and J by 7 bases, leaving 9 bases between them.